This TCR beta chain was captured in a study of beta chain bispecific antibodies for T cell cancers (dated by TCRdb to about 2021). For the wider study: After T cells from healthy donors were cocultured with bispecific antibodies and T cell leukemia lines, the researchers used TRBV sequencing of the cells that survived to measure how much each TRBV family was depleted. Jurkat cells expressed surface TRBV12 (TRBV12-3), and HPB-ALL cells expressed surface TRBV5-5.

What the study reported, not specific to this receptor: Apart from the targeted and closely related genes, all other TRBV family members appeared to be unaffected by the TRBV-directed bispecific antibodies. Every sequenced sample contained a mix of leukemia cell line cells and normal T cells, and most targeted TRBV signal came from the leukemia cells rather than from the normal T cells. Cross-reactivity of the anti-TRBV5-5 antibody with TRBV5-6 was attributed to high sequence similarity between the two genes. Relative to anti-CD19, the TRBV12-3 share of total TRBV signal was reduced by around 99% after anti-TRBV12 exposure, whereas a nonsignificant 36.5% decrease was observed for TRBV12-4.

This clonotype was detected many times. It has no known antigen specificity. Nothing much larger sits one base from this clone, and base qualities are not available. The libraries included unique molecular identifier barcodes, and the barcodes were used to quantify clonotypes. Qiagen AllPrep DNA/RNA Micro kits were used to isolate total RNA, and an Agilent TapeStation was used to check RNA quality. TCR beta libraries were built by 5' RACE: cDNA synthesis followed by two PCR steps using TCR beta constant-region gene-specific primers. Sequencing of the TCR beta libraries was performed on an Illumina MiSeq platform. The original methods were these. MIGEC, MiXCR and VDJtools were used to process the reads. Clonotype frequency was calculated as the fraction of unique molecular identifiers assigned to a given clonotype among all unique molecular identifiers in the sample. Nonfunctional TRBV genes classified in IMGT as pseudogenes or open reading frames, such as TRBV1, TRBV12-1 and TRBV21, were excluded. TCRdb trimmed public reads at Q25 via fastp, called clones via MiXCR and kept in-frame beta chains. Duplicate CDR3 protein sequences are folded into a single record with the most common DNA and genes. The V and J calls come from TCRdb's annotation, not from the publication. Present in this sample are roughly 19,000 distinct CDR3 sequences, about 2% of which were seen just once. Jointly, the top ten make up about 4.9% of the sample.

The intended sense of this specimen's treatment or condition label: alpha-V12: anti-TRBV12 scFv linked to anti-CD3 scFv. T cells were expanded from blood mononuclear cells for two to three days with either the anti-CD3 antibody OKT3 or CD3/CD28 Dynabeads. For the anti-TRBV12 bispecific sample, Jurkat leukemia cells were cocultured with normal T cells, and the comparison was a control coculture using an anti-CD19 bispecific. The expanded T cells were grown in RPMI 1640 containing roughly 10% fetal bovine serum, recombinant human IL-2 (roughly 94 IU/ml) and IL-7 (around 5 ng/ml). Each coculture contained approximately 5 x 10^4 normal T cells, approximately 5 x 10^4 target cells and bispecific antibody in about 92 ul and was incubated for around 15 hours at 37 degrees C. Every bispecific antibody was made of two single-chain variable fragments expressed in a single-chain diabody format with a His tag. Healthy human donors supplied the effector T cells, with peripheral blood mononuclear cells isolated from leukapheresis samples using Ficoll density gradient centrifugation.

The germline V gene (reference sequence) supplies CDR1 LGHDT and CDR2 YNNKEL. The CDR3 contains 15 residues, cysteine and phenylalanine counted. Solely the CDR3 DNA is kept, with 45 bases framed from the first base. The V end loses 2 bases and the J end loses 10 bases, and a stretch of 15 bases separates them. Here the chain combines TRBV3-1 and TRBJ1-6, with an unclear D gene assignment. The sequence was obtained from a human donor in good health. Some clones in this sample may be carry-over from other donors' samples. The sequenced sample was healthy donor T cells cultured with leukemia cells, obtained from a culture containing a bispecific antibody targeting TCR Vbeta12. The sequence in DNA is TGTGCCAGCAGCCAACAGGTCGGGTGGGGATCACCCCTCCACTTT. This gives the protein CASSQQVGWGSPLHF.